The 16 T cell receptor beta chains below all came from one sample that was sequenced in a study of T cell responses to AZD1222 COVID-19 vaccine (dated by TCRdb to about 2021). The time point label on this specimen signifies: baseline before first vaccination. Libraries were made using the immunoSEQ multiplex PCR assay. TCRdb took this table from immuneACCESS and kept in-frame rearrangements with V and J called. Such tables lack part of the clones; where checked against another copy, unresolved V genes explain under half of the gap, and the rest is unexplained. This sample lists around 100,000 clones; 90% to 95% were detected once. In total, the top ten clones hold 2.2% of the sample. This material consisted of peripheral blood, taken on day 0 of AZD1222 vaccination. All receptors come from an adult in good health.

This clone was picked up one time. This sequence joins TRBV9 and TRBJ1-3; no definite D call. CDR1 SGDLS and CDR2 YYNGEE come from the germline V gene. Trimming pared 1 base from V and 2 bases from J, leaving 4 bases between. The CDR3 has 13 residues. As DNA, the CDR3 is TGTGCCAGCAGCGTACCGCCTGGAAACACCATATATTTT. Its protein product is CASSVPPGNTIYF.

The chain recombines TRBV5-4 with TRBJ1-4; TRBD1 matches 7 bases. Trimming took 0 bases from V and 3 from J; bases not matched to a gene: 2. Germline CDR1 reads SGHNT; CDR2 reads YYREEE (reference sequence). There are 15 residues in the CDR3. The CDR3 DNA sequence: TGTGCCAGCAGCTTGGAAGGACAGGCTAATGAAAAACTGTTTTTT. This sequence encodes CASSLEGQANEKLFF.

The V call is TRBV3-1 (or the pseudogene TRBV3-2), the J call TRBJ1-1; 8 bases agree with TRBD1. The germline V gene encodes CDR1 LGHDT and CDR2 YNNKEL (reference sequence). The CDR3 loop spans 14 amino acids. V lost 5 bases, J lost 3 bases, and 5 bases stayed unmatched. The CDR3 here is CASSSGGPDTEAFF. The CDR3 DNA follows: TGTGCCAGCAGCTCAGGGGGCCCGGACACTGAAGCTTTCTTT.

V gene TRBV20-1 combines with J gene TRBJ2-1, with a weak D call TRBD1 (7 bases). CDR1 is DFQATT, CDR2 SNEGSKA, per germline (reference sequence). V was cut by 8 bases and J by 14 bases, with 19 bases left in between. CDR3 length equals 11 residues. The CDR3 here is CSPGGREGEFF. The CDR3 DNA is TGCAGTCCAGGGGGGCGGGAAGGGGAGTTCTTC.

The chain carries TRBV10-2 and TRBJ2-1, with 13 bases aligning to TRBD2. Unmatched junction bases numbered 3, after V lost 5 bases and J lost 8 bases. Germline assignment: CDR1 WSHSY and CDR2 SAAADI. The CDR3 has 14 amino acids. The CDR3, as DNA: TGCGCCAGCAGTCCCGGGACTAGCGGGGATGAGCAGTTCTTC. Translated, it gives CASSPGTSGDEQFF.

This clone was seen only a few times. The V and J genes are TRBV18 and TRBJ1-1; 7 nucleotides match TRBD1. The CDR3 is 14 residues long. Germline trimming cut 3 bases from V and 1 base from J; bases unmatched to any gene: 2. Germline V gives CDR1 KGHSH, CDR2 LQKENI. This CDR3 is CASSPDRANTEAFF. Written as DNA, the CDR3 is TGTGCCAGCTCACCCGACAGGGCGAACACTGAAGCTTTCTTT.

The chain couples TRBV18 to TRBJ2-7, with D perhaps TRBD1 (6 bases). This CDR3 has 14 amino acids. The germline V and J ends were trimmed by 4 bases and 0 bases, with 10 bases remaining between them. The germline V gene has CDR1 KGHSH and CDR2 LQKENI. CDR3 sequence reads: CASSRDRSSYEQYF. CDR3 nucleotide sequence: TGTGCCAGCTCACGAGACAGGAGCTCCTACGAGCAGTACTTC.

This sequence joins TRBV9 and TRBJ1-6; D not resolved. The CDR3 runs to 15 residues. Trimming removed 2 bases at V and 10 bases at J, with 16 bases between. Germline assignment: CDR1 SGDLS and CDR2 YYNGEE. Here the CDR3 reads CASSVTGLLGSPLHF. The DNA of the CDR3 is TGTGCCAGCAGCGTGACGGGGTTGCTAGGCTCACCCCTCCACTTT.

This clone was found a few times. The chain carries TRBV29-1 and TRBJ1-1; no firm D call. Germline assignment: CDR1 SQVTM and CDR2 ANQGSEA. V gave up 3 bases and J gave up 1 base, with 3 bases separating them. This CDR3 spans 11 amino acids. CDR3 sequence (DNA): TGCAGCGTTGACAGGAACACTGAAGCTTTCTTT. It codes for CSVDRNTEAFF.

The chain has TRBV7-8 and TRBJ1-1, with D possibly being TRBD1 (6 bases). V was clipped by 3 bases and J by 10 bases, with 18 bases between them. The germline CDR1 and CDR2 sequences are SGHVS and FQNEAQ. CDR3 length: 14 amino acids. The CDR3 sequence is CASSFATGIRGAFF. The CDR3, as DNA: TGTGCCAGCAGCTTTGCCACAGGGATTCGAGGAGCTTTCTTT.

The gene calls are TRBV28 and TRBJ2-3; possibly TRBD1 or TRBD2 for D (6 bases each). V lost 1 base, J lost 1 base, and 9 bases lay in between. CDR1 and CDR2 from the germline V gene are MDHEN and SYDVKM. This CDR3 is built from 15 residues. The CDR3 is CASSLSGGGTDTQYF. In DNA form, the CDR3 reads TGTGCCAGCAGTTTATCCGGGGGCGGCACAGATACGCAGTATTTT.

The chain uses TRBV27 and TRBJ1-2; perhaps TRBD1 as D (6 bases). The V gene lost 6 bases and the J gene lost 2 bases, with 10 bases spanning the gap. Per the germline V gene, CDR1 is MNHEY and CDR2 is SMNVEV (reference sequence). The CDR3 sequence is 13 residues long. This CDR3 reads CASSLQGNYGYTF. The CDR3 nucleotides are TGTGCCAGCAGCTTGCAGGGGAACTATGGCTACACCTTC.

The V call is TRBV19, the J call TRBJ2-5; no clear D. Germline CDR1 and CDR2: LNHDA and SQIVND (reference sequence). Trimming took 1 base from V and 5 from J, leaving 14 bases between them. There are 15 residues in the CDR3. The CDR3 DNA reads TGTGCCAGTAGTATAGGGATAGGAGTTGTGGAGACCCAGTACTTC. It is translated as CASSIGIGVVETQYF. Supplemented by reference TRBV19 and TRBJ2-5, the full variable domain reads DGGITQSPKYLFRKEGQNVTLSCEQNLNHDAMYWYRQDPGQGLRLIYYSQIVNDFQKGDIAEGYSVSREKKESFPLTVTSAQKNPTAFYLCASSIGIGVVETQYFGPGTRLLVL.

This clone occurred once. This chain joins TRBV29-1 and TRBJ1-1; the D is unclear. The V end was cut by 2 bases, the J end by 6 bases, with 7 bases between. CDR1 is SQVTM and CDR2 is ANQGSEA in the germline V gene. CDR3 length: 11 amino acids. CDR3 sequence (DNA): TGCAGCGTTGAACTCACAGCTGAAGCTTTCTTT. It specifies CSVELTAEAFF. The full variable domain, with the rest looked up from reference TRBV29-1 and TRBJ1-1, is SAVISQKPSRDICQRGTSLTIQCQVDSQVTMMFWYRQQPGQSLTLIATANQGSEATYESGFVIDKFPISRPNLTFSTLTVSNMSPEDSSIYLCSVELTAEAFFGQGTRLTVV.

The rearrangement joins TRBV11-2 to TRBJ1-6; 7 bases agree with TRBD1. J was trimmed by 6 bases and V by 4 bases; bases with no gene match: 6. The CDR3 extends over 15 amino acids. Germline V gene data show CDR1 as SGHAT and CDR2 as FQNNGV. The DNA for the CDR3 is TGTGCCAGCAGCTGGGACCGGGACAGTAATTCACCCCTCCACTTT. It codes for CASSWDRDSNSPLHF.

This sequence joins TRBV4-2 and TRBJ2-7, with D tentatively TRBD1 or TRBD2 (6 bases each). Between the trimmed V and J ends, which lost 0 bases and 9 bases, there was a span of 18 bases. CDR3 size: 15 residues. CDR1 LGHNA and CDR2 YNFKEQ come from the germline V gene. CDR3 coding DNA: TGTGCCAGCAGCCAAGATCGGGGGATACTAGGGGGGCAGTACTTC. It yields the protein CASSQDRGILGGQYF.